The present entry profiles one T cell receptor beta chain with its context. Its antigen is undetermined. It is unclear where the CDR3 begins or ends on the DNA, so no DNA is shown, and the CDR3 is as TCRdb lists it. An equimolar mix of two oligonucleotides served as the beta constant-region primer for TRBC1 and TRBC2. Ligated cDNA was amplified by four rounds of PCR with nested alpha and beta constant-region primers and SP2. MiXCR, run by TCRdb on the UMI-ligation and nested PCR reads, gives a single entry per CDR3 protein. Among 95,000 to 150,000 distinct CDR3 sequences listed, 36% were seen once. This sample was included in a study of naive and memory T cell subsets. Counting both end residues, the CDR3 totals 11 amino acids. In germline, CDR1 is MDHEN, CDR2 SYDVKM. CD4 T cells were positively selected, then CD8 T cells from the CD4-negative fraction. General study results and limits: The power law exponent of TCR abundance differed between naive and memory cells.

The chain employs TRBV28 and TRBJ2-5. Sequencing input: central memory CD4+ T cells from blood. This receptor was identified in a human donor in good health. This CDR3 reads CASSFLETQYF.